This is a list of T cell receptor beta chains from one sample in a study of identical twins. TCRdb itself ran the 5' RACE reads through MiXCR, one entry per CDR3 protein. Of about 520,000 distinct CDR3 sequences detected, less than 25% appear once; the ten largest clones hold around 0.9%. The sample also formed part of further work on T cells expressing NK-cell markers.

The specimen sequenced was CD4+ T cells sorted from blood. The receptors were sampled from a young woman in good health. The CDR3 runs from the conserved cysteine through the conserved F or W. The D gene is left open where the match is weak. The size entry is marked missing in some rows and otherwise reads once, few, many or a size class.

V gene,J gene,clone size,D gene,CDR3 protein,CDR3 DNA
TRBV7-9,TRBJ2-3,many,NA,CASSLLQSTDTQYF,TGTGCCAGCAGCTTATTACAGAGCACAGATACGCAGTATTTT
TRBV12-3/TRBV12-4,TRBJ1-2,many,NA,CASSEGQNYGYTF,TGTGCCAGCAGCGAAGGACAGAACTATGGCTACACCTTC
TRBV6-5,TRBJ2-1,NA,TRBD2,CASSYVGTSGRGYNEQFF,TGTGCCAGCAGTTACGTTGGGACTAGCGGGAGGGGTTACAATGAGCAGTTCTTC
TRBV7-2,TRBJ2-3,NA,TRBD2,CASSSWTSAIGGDTQYF,TGTGCCAGCAGCTCCTGGACTAGCGCAATCGGGGGGGATACGCAGTATTTT
TRBV29-1,TRBJ1-1,few,NA,CSVKSPEAFF,TGCAGCGTGAAGTCCCCTGAAGCTTTCTTT
TRBV5-3,TRBJ2-7,NA,NA,CARSLEFYEQYF,TGTGCCAGAAGCTTGGAATTTTACGAGCAGTACTTC
TRBV5-1,TRBJ2-7,NA,NA,CASRAPGHPSYEQYF,TGCGCCAGCAGGGCCCCGGGACATCCATCCTACGAGCAGTACTTC
TRBV12-3/TRBV12-4,TRBJ2-5,many,NA,CASSLGGTRQETQYF,TGTGCCAGCAGTTTAGGGGGGACACGACAAGAGACCCAGTACTTC
TRBV7-9,TRBJ2-7,NA,TRBD2,CASSLELAGGYEQYF,TGTGCCAGCAGCTTAGAACTAGCGGGTGGCTACGAGCAGTACTTC
TRBV7-9,TRBJ1-2,few,TRBD1,CASSQPGQVLYGYTF,TGTGCCAGCAGCCAACCGGGACAGGTCCTCTATGGCTACACCTTC
TRBV6-5,TRBJ2-1,NA,NA,CATRADNEQFF,TGTGCCACCAGAGCGGACAATGAGCAGTTCTTC
TRBV7-9,TRBJ2-7,few,NA,CASSTGTPYEQYF,TGTGCCAGCAGCACCGGGACCCCCTACGAGCAGTACTTC
TRBV12-3/TRBV12-4,TRBJ1-6,NA,NA,CASTRFTGSGPISSPLHF,TGTGCCAGTACACGGTTCACAGGGAGCGGGCCTATAAGTTCACCCCTCCACTTT
TRBV29-1,TRBJ2-3,NA,TRBD2,CSVEREGGWKTDTQYF,TGCAGCGTTGAGCGGGAGGGGGGGTGGAAAACAGATACGCAGTATTTT
TRBV12-3/TRBV12-4,TRBJ2-1,few,NA,CASSDSTYNEQFF,TGTGCCAGCAGTGACTCAACCTACAATGAGCAGTTCTTC
TRBV18,TRBJ2-1,few,NA,CASSVQGGEQFF,TGTGCCAGCTCCGTACAGGGAGGTGAGCAGTTCTTC
TRBV12-3/TRBV12-4,TRBJ1-3,few,NA,CASSLSRGVNTIYF,TGTGCCAGCAGTTTATCCAGGGGAGTAAACACCATATATTTT
TRBV29-1,TRBJ1-1,many,TRBD1,CSAQGATGWTEAFF,TGCAGCGCCCAGGGGGCGACAGGGTGGACTGAAGCTTTCTTT
TRBV20-1,TRBJ1-2,NA,TRBD1,CSARLQGGGGYTF,TGCAGTGCTAGATTACAGGGGGGTGGTGGCTACACCTTC
TRBV1,TRBJ2-7,NA,NA,CTSSHPDREQYF,TGCACCAGCAGCCACCCCGACAGGGAGCAGTACTTC
TRBV3-1,TRBJ2-1,NA,NA,CASSQVSVDEQFF,TGTGCCAGCAGCCAAGTCTCTGTCGATGAGCAGTTCTTC
TRBV2,TRBJ2-2,NA,TRBD2,CASSDLGEGDTGELFF,TGTGCCAGCAGTGATCTGGGGGAGGGTGACACCGGGGAGCTGTTTTTT
TRBV7-9,TRBJ2-3,NA,NA,CASSLNRWGTDTQYF,TGTGCCAGCAGCTTAAACAGATGGGGGACAGATACGCAGTATTTT
TRBV12-3/TRBV12-4,TRBJ2-6,NA,NA,CASSFGGTGANVLTF,TGTGCCAGCAGTTTTGGAGGGACTGGGGCCAACGTCCTGACTTTC
TRBV5-1,TRBJ2-3,few,TRBD2,CASTRGSPSTDTQYF,TGCGCCAGCACTCGCGGGAGTCCTAGCACAGATACGCAGTATTTT
TRBV20-1,TRBJ2-7,many,NA,CSARKNYEQYF,TGCAGTGCTCGGAAGAACTACGAGCAGTACTTC
TRBV6-5,TRBJ1-1,many,TRBD1,CASSFRGLTEAFF,TGTGCCAGCAGTTTCAGGGGGCTGACTGAAGCTTTCTTT
TRBV7-6,TRBJ2-3,few,NA,CASSSRRTREQYF,TGTGCCAGCAGCTCGAGGCGGACGCGAGAGCAGTATTTT
TRBV9,TRBJ2-7,NA,NA,CASTTEPDGEQYF,TGTGCCAGCACCACGGAGCCGGACGGCGAGCAGTACTTC
TRBV27,TRBJ1-5,NA,TRBD1,CASRSDRGSYSNQPQHF,TGTGCCAGCAGATCGGACAGGGGATCTTATAGCAATCAGCCCCAGCATTTT
TRBV20-1,TRBJ2-5,NA,TRBD1,CSARLQGARETQYF,TGCAGTGCTAGGTTGCAGGGGGCGAGGGAGACCCAGTACTTC
TRBV7-2,TRBJ1-1,few,TRBD1,CASSLTGIVAFF,TGTGCCAGCAGCTTGACAGGGATAGTGGCTTTCTTT
TRBV20-1,TRBJ2-5,NA,NA,CSNMDMRETQYF,TGCAGTAACATGGACATGCGAGAGACCCAGTACTTC
TRBV7-9,TRBJ2-1,NA,NA,CASSSSPSGFF,TGTGCCAGCAGCTCCAGCCCTTCGGGGTTCTTC
TRBV23-1,TRBJ1-4,NA,NA,CASSQPESNEKLFF,TGCGCCAGCAGTCAACCGGAAAGTAATGAAAAACTGTTTTTT
TRBV11-2,TRBJ2-3,few,TRBD2,CASSLGSRTSGSDTQYF,TGTGCCAGCAGCTTAGGATCTCGGACTAGCGGTTCAGATACGCAGTATTTT
TRBV15,TRBJ2-1,few,NA,CATSRETPWGYNEQFF,TGTGCCACCAGCAGAGAAACACCCTGGGGCTACAATGAGCAGTTCTTC
TRBV20-1,TRBJ2-5,few,TRBD2,CSARVAGGDPGETQYF,TGCAGTGCTAGAGTAGCGGGGGGCGACCCCGGTGAGACCCAGTACTTC
TRBV4-1,TRBJ2-2,NA,TRBD1,CASSQDPGQGAGELFF,TGCGCCAGCAGCCAAGATCCGGGACAGGGGGCCGGGGAGCTGTTTTTT
TRBV15,TRBJ1-2,few,NA,CATRRGADGYTF,TGTGCCACCCGGCGGGGGGCGGATGGCTACACCTTC
TRBV20-1,TRBJ2-3,NA,NA,CSAIGQSTDTQYF,TGCAGTGCCATTGGACAGAGCACAGATACGCAGTATTTT
TRBV20-1,TRBJ2-3,NA,NA,CSARGIMGGNTDTQYF,TGCAGTGCTAGGGGGATAATGGGCGGAAACACAGATACGCAGTATTTT
TRBV11-2,TRBJ2-5,NA,NA,CASSSPRTRLKETQYF,TGTGCCAGCAGCTCGCCCCGGACCCGGCTTAAAGAGACCCAGTACTTC
TRBV10-3,TRBJ1-2,NA,NA,CAISEWGYGYTF,TGTGCCATCAGTGAGTGGGGCTATGGCTACACCTTC
TRBV7-2,TRBJ2-1,few,NA,CASALGQNNEQFF,TGTGCCAGCGCCCTTGGGCAGAACAATGAGCAGTTCTTC
TRBV6-1,TRBJ2-2,NA,TRBD2,CAIRRGGGNTGELFF,TGTGCCATCCGGCGGGGCGGGGGGAACACCGGGGAGCTGTTTTTT
TRBV5-1,TRBJ2-3,NA,TRBD1,CASSLGQGRDTQYF,TGCGCCAGCAGCTTGGGACAGGGTCGAGATACGCAGTATTTT
TRBV10-3,TRBJ2-1,few,NA,CAISETDYNEQFF,TGTGCCATCAGTGAGACGGACTACAATGAGCAGTTCTTC
TRBV15,TRBJ2-5,NA,TRBD1,CATSTDRVQETQYF,TGTGCCACCAGCACCGACAGGGTCCAAGAGACCCAGTACTTC
TRBV7-8,TRBJ1-5,NA,NA,CASSPQFRQPQHF,TGTGCCAGCAGCCCACAGTTCCGACAGCCCCAGCATTTT
TRBV7-3,TRBJ1-6,few,NA,CASSLTKGSPLHF,TGTGCCAGCAGCTTAACGAAGGGTTCACCCCTCCACTTT
TRBV4-1,TRBJ2-5,NA,TRBD1,CASSQGSGTESETQYF,TGCGCCAGCAGCCAAGGGTCCGGGACAGAGTCGGAGACCCAGTACTTC
TRBV27,TRBJ2-2,few,NA,CASRQASAGELFF,TGTGCCAGCAGACAGGCATCCGCCGGGGAGCTGTTTTTT